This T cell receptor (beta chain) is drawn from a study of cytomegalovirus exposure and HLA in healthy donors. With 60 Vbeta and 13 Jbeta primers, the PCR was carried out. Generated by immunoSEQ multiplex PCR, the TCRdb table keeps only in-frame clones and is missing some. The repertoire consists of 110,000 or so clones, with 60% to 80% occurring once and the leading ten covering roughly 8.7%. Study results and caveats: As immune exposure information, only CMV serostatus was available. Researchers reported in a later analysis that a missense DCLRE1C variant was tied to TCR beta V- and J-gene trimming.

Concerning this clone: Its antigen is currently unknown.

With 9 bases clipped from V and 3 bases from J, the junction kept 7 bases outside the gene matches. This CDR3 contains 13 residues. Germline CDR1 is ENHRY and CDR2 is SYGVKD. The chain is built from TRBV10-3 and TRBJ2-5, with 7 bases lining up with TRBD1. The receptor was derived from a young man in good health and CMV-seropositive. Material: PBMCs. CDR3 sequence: CAIGDSSEETQYF. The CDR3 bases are TGTGCCATTGGGGACAGTTCCGAAGAGACCCAGTACTTC.